This T cell receptor (beta chain) was recorded in a study of blood T cell repertoires in COVID-19. Across the study: COVID-19 samples, acute and convalescent, were from the United States, Italy and Spain.

Study processing details: By means of reference gene primer amplification, nucleated cell counts were estimated. Profiling relied on immunoSEQ multiplex PCR, and the TCRdb table lists in-frame clones only, not all of them. The V and J calls and clone size come from that table; D and trimming were worked out from the DNA. The repertoire holds approximately 27,000 clones, with over 85% as singletons. There are 15 residues in the CDR3. Germline V gene sequence: CDR1 MNHNS, CDR2 SASEGT. J gave up 6 bases and V 1 base, and 6 bases lay outside the gene matches. This chain links TRBV6-1 with TRBJ2-5; 9 bases map to TRBD2. Sequenced sample: peripheral blood. This receptor was obtained from a human donor with active COVID-19. The donor label of this sample is uncertain. CDR3 bases: TGTGCCAGCAGTGAAGGACTAGCGGCACCCCAGACCCAGTACTTC. Translating it yields CASSEGLAAPQTQYF.